The 16 T cell receptor beta chains below were found in one sample sequenced in a study of cytomegalovirus exposure and HLA in healthy donors (dated by TCRdb to 2016 to 2017). Libraries were built with the immunoSEQ multiplex PCR assay. A mixture of 60 forward primers for TCR Vbeta segments and 13 reverse primers for TCR Jbeta segments was used in the multiplex PCR. Held by TCRdb, this immuneACCESS table contains in-frame sequences only and omits some clones. Under half of the omission traces to an unresolved V gene where checked; the cause of the rest is unknown. For this sample there are 150,000 to 200,000 clones; approximately 80% appear just once. 1.9% of the sample is in the top ten clones. The sample comprised PBMCs. The receptors come from a woman aged 18-29 years in good health and CMV-seronegative.

This chain uses TRBV5-4 with TRBJ1-4; tentative D call: TRBD1 (5 bases). Germline V gives CDR1 SGHNT, CDR2 YYREEE (reference sequence). V was trimmed by 2 bases and J by 0 bases, leaving 14 bases between them. The CDR3 sequence is 17 residues long. The CDR3 loop reads CASSFREGAPTNEKLFF. In DNA form, the CDR3 reads TGTGCCAGCAGCTTCCGTGAAGGGGCTCCAACTAATGAAAAACTGTTTTTT.

This chain links TRBV5-6 with TRBJ1-5; D call uncertain. This CDR3 is built from 14 residues. Germline assignment: CDR1 SGHDT and CDR2 YYEEEE. The V end was cut by 1 base, the J end by 16 bases, with 21 bases between. Here the CDR3 reads CASSLWMNRARGHF. The CDR3 nucleotides read TGTGCCAGCAGCTTGTGGATGAATCGGGCCCGGGGACATTTT.

This clone was observed a handful of times. The chain couples TRBV27 to TRBJ2-3; D is perhaps TRBD2 (6 bases). This CDR3 comprises 13 residues. Per germline, CDR1 MNHEY and CDR2 SMNVEV (reference sequence). V was pared by 6 bases and J by 1 base, with 8 bases between. The CDR3 here is CASRGTGTDTQYF. CDR3 bases: TGTGCCAGCAGGGGGACTGGCACAGATACGCAGTATTTT.

The chain couples TRBV27 to TRBJ1-5; 7 bases are a match to TRBD1. There are 15 residues in the CDR3. The V and J ends lost 5 bases and 2 bases, in that order; junction bases with no gene match: 6. Germline V gene lookup returns CDR1 MNHEY and CDR2 SMNVEV (reference sequence). The CDR3 DNA is TGTGCCAGCAGTCTCACAGGGGTGGGCAATCAGCCCCAGCATTTT. Residues: CASSLTGVGNQPQHF.

This clone has a single count. The chain links TRBV5-1 to TRBJ2-7; D remains unclear. The length of the CDR3 is 15 residues. Germline lookup yields CDR1 SGHRS and CDR2 YFSETQ. The V end was cut by 3 bases, the J end by 6 bases, with 19 bases between. The CDR3 DNA sequence: TGCGCCAGCAGCTCCCCCGGTCCCTCCTCAGGCGAGCAGTACTTC. Protein product: CASSSPGPSSGEQYF.

This chain connects TRBV7-2 to TRBJ1-5, with 8 bases fitting TRBD1. Germline V gene sequence: CDR1 SGHTA, CDR2 FQGNSA. V dropped 4 bases and J dropped 5; count of bases not matched to a gene: 10. The CDR3 has 16 residues. CDR3 in DNA: TGTGCCAGCAGCTCCCCAGGGGGCGCGGAGGATCAGCCCCAGCATTTT. Residues: CASSSPGGAEDQPQHF.

V and J are TRBV13 and TRBJ1-1, with TRBD1 matching over 9 bases. Germline V gene lookup returns CDR1 PRHDT and CDR2 FYEKMQ (reference sequence). J lost 0 bases, V lost 4 bases, and 9 bases had no gene match. CDR3 length: 17 residues. CDR3 in amino acids: CASSSKYYRGLNTEAFF. The CDR3 region has the DNA TGTGCCAGCAGCTCGAAATACTACAGGGGGCTGAACACTGAAGCTTTCTTT.

V and J are TRBV7-2 and TRBJ2-1; the match to TRBD1 covers 8 bases. The CDR3 consists of 15 residues. J gave up 1 base and V 4 bases, and 3 bases lay outside the gene matches. Germline V lookup: CDR1 SGHTA, CDR2 FQGNSA. The CDR3 DNA is TGTGCCAGCAGCTCGAGACAGGGGTCCTACAATGAGCAGTTCTTC. Translating it yields CASSSRQGSYNEQFF.

The V call is TRBV11-2, the J call TRBJ2-5; TRBD2 matches 9 bases. Germline lookup yields CDR1 SGHAT and CDR2 FQNNGV. The CDR3 covers 16 residues. V shed 1 base, J shed 3 bases, and the junction held 6 bases outside the gene matches. CDR3 bases: TGTGCCAGCAGCTTAGGTGCTAGCGGGGACGAAGAGACCCAGTACTTC. Protein: CASSLGASGDEETQYF.

The V call is TRBV7-3, the J call TRBJ1-5; no definite D call. CDR3 length: 13 residues. The germline V gene has CDR1 SGHTA and CDR2 FQGTGA. Trimming took 5 bases from V and 5 from J, leaving 10 bases between them. The CDR3 bases are TGTGCCAGCAGCCAAGGAGGAGATCAGCCCCAGCATTTT. Protein product: CASSQGGDQPQHF.

This clone was recorded only once. This chain links TRBV5-1 with TRBJ1-4, with 7 bases lining up with TRBD1. Germline CDR1 SGHRS, CDR2 YFSETQ. The trim removed 4 bases at V and 0 bases at J, leaving 3 bases unmatched. This CDR3 has 15 residues. The CDR3 DNA is TGCGCCAGCAGCGGTCAGGGGGCAACTAATGAAAAACTGTTTTTT. This translates into CASSGQGATNEKLFF.

The chain has TRBV7-9 and TRBJ2-7; 10 bases are shared with TRBD1. Germline V lookup: CDR1 SEHNR, CDR2 FQNEAQ (reference sequence). The CDR3 is 17 amino acids. The junction had 13 bases not matched to a gene; V was cut back by 6 bases and J by 2 bases. The CDR3 DNA is TGTGCCAGCAGGGCGGGACAGGGGACAGCTCTTGCCTACGAGCAGTACTTC. Protein sequence: CASRAGQGTALAYEQYF.

The chain combines TRBV27 with TRBJ1-4; perhaps TRBD1 as D (5 bases). Germline-derived CDR1 and CDR2 are MNHEY and SMNVEV (reference sequence). With 6 bases removed from V and 0 bases from J, the gap between germline ends came to 11 bases. This CDR3 region has 15 residues. The CDR3 nucleotides read TGTGCCAGCAGGCTCCAGGGAACAACTAATGAAAAACTGTTTTTT. Its translation: CASRLQGTTNEKLFF. Complete variable domain (other parts from reference TRBV27 and TRBJ1-4): EAQVTQNPRYLITVTGKKLTVTCSQNMNHEYMSWYRQDPGLGLRQIYYSMNVEVTDKGDVPEGYKVSRKEKRNFPLILESPSPNQTSLYFCASRLQGTTNEKLFFGSGTQLSVL.

The chain joins TRBV6-1 to TRBJ2-5; TRBD2 matches 8 bases. The length of the CDR3 is 15 residues. V dropped 6 bases and J dropped 4; count of bases not matched to a gene: 10. In germline, CDR1 is MNHNS, CDR2 SASEGT. The DNA for the CDR3 is TGTGCCAGCAGAGACCTCGGGGGGGCGTCAGAGACCCAGTACTTC. Translated, it gives CASRDLGGASETQYF.

The V and J genes are TRBV27 and TRBJ2-3, with a weak D call TRBD2 (5 bases). The CDR3 extends over 15 amino acids. Germline loops: CDR1 MNHEY, CDR2 SMNVEV (reference sequence). Trimming pared 7 bases from V and 0 bases from J, leaving 14 bases between. The CDR3 sequence is CASILRGLSTDTQYF. CDR3 in DNA: TGTGCCAGCATCCTCCGGGGATTAAGCACAGATACGCAGTATTTT.

The chain joins TRBV5-5 to TRBJ2-3, with TRBD2 matching over 7 bases. The CDR3 contains 15 residues. Germline CDR1 and CDR2: SGHKS and YYEKEE (reference sequence). The V segment lost 1 base and the J segment 4 bases; nucleotides outside the gene matches: 6. CDR3 sequence reads: CASSLWEGRADTQYF. CDR3 bases: TGTGCCAGCAGCTTGTGGGAGGGTAGGGCAGATACGCAGTATTTT.